A single T cell receptor (beta chain) is shown here with its context. Germline CDR1 and CDR2: SGHTA and FQGNSA. The CDR3 spans 15 residues. The V and J ends lost 5 bases and 1 base, in that order; junction bases with no gene match: 3. These data originate in a study of neoadjuvant anti-PD-1 for oral cavity cancer. Clones were read by immunoSEQ multiplex PCR, and TCRdb kept only the in-frame ones, dropping some. The data contain 30,000 to 35,000 clones, around 87% of them singletons. The rearrangement uses TRBV7-2 and TRBJ2-1; 9 positions match TRBD2. Sample: PBMCs, taken before nivolumab (anti-PD-1) treatment. This TCR was recovered from a person between 35 and 79 years old with oral cavity squamous cell carcinoma. The CDR3 region has the DNA TGTGCCAGCAGCCCGCGGGGGGGGTCCTACAATGAGCAGTTCTTC. Its protein product is CASSPRGGSYNEQFF.